Each of the 20 T cell receptor beta chains below was sequenced from the same sample in a study of T-cell memory formation after mild COVID-19. Using its own MiXCR run on the 5' RACE reads, TCRdb lists one record per CDR3 protein. The sample contains hundreds of thousands of distinct CDR3 sequences, roughly a sixth of which appear only once. The specimen was PBMCs or a T cell subset sorted from them (not recorded which). The source is an adult woman who had mild COVID-19 (a few samples of this study predate the infection). Cell type and time point are not known.

This clonotype turned up a few times. The chain uses TRBV24-1 and TRBJ1-2; D is possibly TRBD1 (5 bases). The length of the CDR3 is 13 residues. Germline CDR1 KGHDR, CDR2 SFDVKD. The V end lost 4 bases, the J end lost 7 bases, and 12 bases lay between the germline ends. The CDR3: CATSEQGGSGYTF. CDR3 DNA sequence: TGTGCCACCAGTGAGCAGGGAGGTAGTGGCTACACCTTC.

The rearrangement uses TRBV12-3 or TRBV12-4 and TRBJ1-6, with a possible D match to TRBD1 (6 bases). The CDR3 sequence is 13 residues long. Trimming left V 6 bases short and J 9 bases short, with 12 bases between. CDR3 nucleotides: TGTGCCAGCAGGCCAGGGGAGAGTTCACCCCTCCACTTT. Its protein is CASRPGESSPLHF.

This sequence joins TRBV6-2 or TRBV6-3 and TRBJ2-7; TRBD2 aligns across 9 bases. The germline gives CDR1 MNHEY, CDR2 SVGEGT. The CDR3 length is 13 residues. After removal of 7 bases from V and 4 bases from J, the junction contained 5 bases not matched to a gene. CDR3 in amino acids: CASNLAGEYEQYF. CDR3 DNA sequence: TGTGCCAGCAACTTAGCGGGAGAGTACGAGCAGTACTTC.

Only a few counts were recorded for this clonotype. The chain combines TRBV27 with TRBJ2-1; 8 positions match TRBD1. The CDR3 extends over 15 amino acids. Unmatched junction bases numbered 12, after V lost 7 bases and J lost 7 bases. The germline CDR1 and CDR2 sequences are MNHEY and SMNVEV (reference sequence). The CDR3 DNA reads TGTGCCAGCACGACCCGGGACAGGATTTTGAATGAGCAGTTCTTC. Protein: CASTTRDRILNEQFF.

The chain combines TRBV29-1 with TRBJ2-7; D unresolved. The CDR3 is 11 residues long. The germline V and J ends were trimmed by 4 bases and 0 bases, with 4 bases remaining between them. Germline V gene data show CDR1 as SQVTM and CDR2 as ANQGSEA. This chain's CDR3 is CSVADSYEQYF. The CDR3 DNA sequence: TGCAGCGTTGCGGACTCCTACGAGCAGTACTTC.

This clonotype was found a few times. This rearrangement joins TRBV4-1 to TRBJ1-1; D gene uncertain. Per the germline V gene, CDR1 is MGHRA and CDR2 is YSYEKL. This CDR3 has 13 amino acids. V dropped 2 bases and J dropped 1 base, with 5 bases sitting between them. CDR3 sequence reads: CASSQYGNTEAFF. CDR3 nucleotide sequence: TGCGCCAGCAGCCAATATGGGAACACTGAAGCTTTCTTT.

The CDR3 DNA reads as TGTGCCAGCAGCCAGACAGAGGGGAACACTGAAGCTTTCTTT. Encoded protein: CASSQTEGNTEAFF. The gene calls are TRBV3-1 and TRBJ1-1, with TRBD1 as a possible D gene (5 bases). The V gene lost 3 bases and the J gene lost 1 base, with 9 bases spanning the gap. This CDR3 is 14 amino acids long. Germline assignment: CDR1 LGHDT and CDR2 YNNKEL (reference sequence).

The chain joins TRBV7-2 to TRBJ2-7; D is undetermined. CDR1 is SGHTA and CDR2 is FQGNSA in the germline V gene. Trimming took off 1 base at V and 6 bases at J, with 16 bases between the two ends. This CDR3 is 15 amino acids long. The CDR3 nucleotides are TGTGCCAGCAGCTTAGAGATAACAGCCCCGGCCGAGCAGTACTTC. Protein sequence: CASSLEITAPAEQYF.

This clonotype has only a few counts. The chain joins TRBV27 to TRBJ2-5; 7 bases align to TRBD1. With V trimmed by 7 bases and J by 1 base, 3 bases remained unmatched. The CDR3 covers 13 residues. Germline V gene sequence: CDR1 MNHEY, CDR2 SMNVEV (reference sequence). The CDR3 loop reads CASKTGIQETQYF. CDR3 DNA: TGTGCCAGCAAGACAGGGATCCAAGAGACCCAGTACTTC.

This clonotype was observed a handful of times. The chain links TRBV6-5 to TRBJ2-7; D perhaps matches TRBD2 (5 bases). The CDR3 has 15 amino acids. Germline-derived CDR1 and CDR2 are MNHEY and SVGAGI. The V end was cut by 5 bases, the J end by 6 bases, with 20 bases between. CDR3 sequence: CASSRLGELMTEQYF. The CDR3 coding sequence is TGTGCCAGCAGTCGTCTTGGGGAGCTCATGACCGAGCAGTACTTC.

A few counts support this clonotype. The chain links TRBV7-9 to TRBJ2-1; no firm D call. The germline V gene encodes CDR1 SEHNR and CDR2 FQNEAQ (reference sequence). The CDR3 totals 19 residues. The V and J ends lost 4 bases and 0 bases respectively, with 22 bases between them. The CDR3 nucleotides read TGTGCCAGCAGCTCCCATCTCCTTCTGACGGAGCGCTCCTACAATGAGCAGTTCTTC. This codes for CASSSHLLLTERSYNEQFF.

The chain links TRBV29-1 to TRBJ1-2; no firm D call. This CDR3 is built from 13 residues. CDR1 and CDR2 (germline): SQVTM, ANQGSEA. V was pared by 1 base and J by 4 bases, with 10 bases between. In nucleotides, the CDR3 is TGCAGCGTTGAAGGGGAGGCCCCCTATGGCTACACCTTC. Protein sequence: CSVEGEAPYGYTF.

This clonotype was counted between two and nine times. This chain uses TRBV2 with TRBJ1-1, with 8 bases aligning to TRBD1. CDR1 is SNHLY and CDR2 is FYNNEI in the germline V gene. CDR3 length: 15 residues. With 4 bases clipped from V and 1 base from J, the junction kept 5 bases outside the gene matches. CDR3 protein: CASSVDRAGNTEAFF. DNA of the CDR3: TGTGCCAGCAGTGTGGACAGGGCGGGGAACACTGAAGCTTTCTTT.

The chain joins TRBV5-5 to TRBJ2-4; 7 nucleotides line up with TRBD1. Germline V lookup: CDR1 SGHKS, CDR2 YYEKEE (reference sequence). After removal of 2 bases from V and 0 bases from J, the junction contained 5 bases not matched to a gene. The CDR3 spans 16 residues. The CDR3 sequence is CASSFRTGLAKNIQYF. The CDR3 nucleotides are TGTGCCAGCAGCTTCAGGACAGGACTAGCCAAAAACATTCAGTACTTC.

This clonotype was seen a few times. The chain links TRBV7-9 to TRBJ2-7; 8 bases fit TRBD1. Trimming at V came to 4 bases and at J to 2 bases, leaving 7 bases not matched to a gene. Germline lookup yields CDR1 SEHNR and CDR2 FQNEAQ (reference sequence). The CDR3 extends over 15 amino acids. CDR3 coding DNA: TGTGCCAGCAGCTCCAACCGGGACAGGCCCTACGAGCAGTACTTC. Residues: CASSSNRDRPYEQYF. The entire variable domain, with the rest obtained from reference TRBV7-9 and TRBJ2-7, is as follows: DTGVSQNPRHKITKRGQNVTFRCDPISEHNRLYWYRQTLGQGPEFLTYFQNEAQLEKSRLLSDRFSAERPKGSFSTLEIQRTEQGDSAMYLCASSSNRDRPYEQYFGPGTRLTVT.

The chain employs TRBV6-2 or TRBV6-3 and TRBJ1-2; D unresolved. The CDR3 length is 12 residues. With 0 bases removed from V and 7 bases from J, the gap between germline ends came to 6 bases. Germline V CDR1 and CDR2: MNHEY, SVGEGT. CDR3 in amino acids: CASSYSGGGYTF. CDR3 DNA: TGTGCCAGCAGTTACTCGGGTGGTGGCTACACCTTC.

The chain couples TRBV5-1 to TRBJ1-3, with D unclear. Germline values: CDR1 SGHRS, CDR2 YFSETQ. The V and J ends lost 4 bases and 0 bases respectively, with 11 bases between them. The CDR3 is made up of 15 amino acids. DNA for the CDR3: TGCGCCAGCAGCGCTGACACAAGCTCTGGAAACACCATATATTTT. It specifies CASSADTSSGNTIYF.

The V call is TRBV9, the J call TRBJ1-1, with D tentatively TRBD1 (6 bases). Trimming left V 3 bases short and J 11 bases short, with 14 bases between. Germline lookup yields CDR1 SGDLS and CDR2 YYNGEE. The CDR3 contains 12 residues. The CDR3 DNA reads TGTGCCAGCAGCGCCTCGACAGGATTGGCTTTCTTT. Amino acids: CASSASTGLAFF.

The chain uses TRBV5-1 and TRBJ2-7; 9 bases agree with TRBD2. J gave up 4 bases and V 3 bases, and 5 bases lay outside the gene matches. CDR3 size: 14 residues. The germline V gene encodes CDR1 SGHRS and CDR2 YFSETQ. DNA of the CDR3: TGCGCCAGCAGCTGGACTAGCGAGGGATACGAGCAGTACTTC. Its protein is CASSWTSEGYEQYF.

This clonotype turned up a few times. This chain links TRBV7-3 with TRBJ2-1; TRBD2 matches 13 bases. The CDR3 totals 17 residues. V lost 4 bases to trimming and J lost 8 bases; unmatched junction nucleotides: 11. Per germline, CDR1 SGHTA and CDR2 FQGTGA. Here the CDR3 reads CASSYLPGTSGDHEQFF. The CDR3 DNA is TGTGCCAGCAGCTATTTACCCGGGACTAGCGGGGACCATGAGCAGTTCTTC.